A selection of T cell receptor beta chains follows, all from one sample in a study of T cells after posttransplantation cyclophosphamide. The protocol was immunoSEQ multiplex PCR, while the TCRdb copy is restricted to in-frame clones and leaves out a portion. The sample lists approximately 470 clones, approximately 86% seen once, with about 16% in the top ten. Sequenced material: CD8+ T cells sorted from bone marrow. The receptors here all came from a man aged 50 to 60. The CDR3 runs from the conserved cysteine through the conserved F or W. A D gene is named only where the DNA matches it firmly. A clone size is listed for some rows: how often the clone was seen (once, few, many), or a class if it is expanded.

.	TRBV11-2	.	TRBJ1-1	TGTGCCAGCGGGGGGGTGAACACTGAAGCTTTCTTT	CASGGVNTEAFF
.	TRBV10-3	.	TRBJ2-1	TGTGCCAACCGGGGTTACGGGGATGAGCAGTTCTTC	CANRGYGDEQFF
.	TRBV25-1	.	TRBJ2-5	TGTGCCAGCAGTGAATTGCGGGTAGAGACCCAGTACTTC	CASSELRVETQYF
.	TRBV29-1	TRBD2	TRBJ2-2	TGCAGCGTTGAGGCTAGCGGGGTTGTGCGGGGCGGGGAGCTGTTTTTT	CSVEASGVVRGGELFF
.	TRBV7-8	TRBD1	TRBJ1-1	TGTGCCAGCAGCTTAGCAGGGACAGGAGGGACTGAAGCTTTCTTT	CASSLAGTGGTEAFF
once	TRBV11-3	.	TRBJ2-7	TGTGCCAGCAGCTTAGGGGAGGCCCCCTACGAGCAGTACTTC	CASSLGEAPYEQYF
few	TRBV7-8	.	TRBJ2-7	TGTGCCAGCAGATTAGATGGGATGGACTTATCGGAGCAGTACTTC	CASRLDGMDLSEQYF
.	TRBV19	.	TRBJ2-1	TGTGCCAGTAGTATACTAGGAACCTACAATGAGCAGTTCTTC	CASSILGTYNEQFF
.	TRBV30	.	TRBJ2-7	TGTGCCTGGAGTGCCGGGACAACCTACGAGCAGTACTTC	CAWSAGTTYEQYF
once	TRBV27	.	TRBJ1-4	TGTGCCAGCAGTGCGGGGGAACACCCTAATGAAAAACTGTTTTTT	CASSAGEHPNEKLFF
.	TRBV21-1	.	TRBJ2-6	TGTGCCAGCAGGAGCTTGTTAGCTACAACAAGTCGGGCCAACGTCCTGACTTTC	CASRSLLATTSRANVLTF
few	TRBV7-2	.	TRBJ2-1	TGTGCCAGCAGCTTCGACAGGAGCTCCTACAATGAGCAGTTCTTC	CASSFDRSSYNEQFF
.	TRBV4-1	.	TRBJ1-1	TGCGCCAGCAGTTATGTCGGAGTGCCCCCCGAAGCTTTCTTT	CASSYVGVPPEAFF
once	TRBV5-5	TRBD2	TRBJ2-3	TGTGCCAGCAGCTTGTTCGGGAGGGAGAGCACAGATACGCAGTATTTT	CASSLFGRESTDTQYF
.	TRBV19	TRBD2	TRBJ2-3	TGTGCCAGTAGTATAGGGCCGGGACTAGCGGGCTTTCTCGACACAGATACGCAGTATTTT	CASSIGPGLAGFLDTDTQYF
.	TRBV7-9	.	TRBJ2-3	TGTGCCAGCAGCTTGGCAGGGGTTACAGATACGCAGTATTTT	CASSLAGVTDTQYF
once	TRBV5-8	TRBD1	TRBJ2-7	TGCGCCAGCTGGCCACCGGGACAGGGGGATTACGAGCAGTACTTC	CASWPPGQGDYEQYF
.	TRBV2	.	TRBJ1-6	TGTGCCAGCAGTGAGTACAGTGGTCCACCCCTCCACTTT	CASSEYSGPPLHF
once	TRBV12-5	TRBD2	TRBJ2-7	TGTGCTAGTGGTTTGGGGGGAGGGTACGAGCAGTACTTC	CASGLGGGYEQYF
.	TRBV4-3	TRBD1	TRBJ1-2	TGCGCCAGCAGACATACAGGGGCCCCCAACTCCCTCTATGGCTACACCTTC	CASRHTGAPNSLYGYTF
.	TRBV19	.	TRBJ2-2	TGTGCCAGTAGTATCGGGTTTGGATCCGCGGGCCTCTATACCGGGGAGCTGTTTTTT	CASSIGFGSAGLYTGELFF
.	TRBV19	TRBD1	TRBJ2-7	TGTGCCAGTAGTGTCGGGACAGGTTCTTACGAGCAGTACTTC	CASSVGTGSYEQYF
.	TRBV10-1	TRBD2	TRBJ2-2	TGCGCCAGCAGTTCTAGCGGAAGGAACACCGGGGAGCTGTTTTTT	CASSSSGRNTGELFF
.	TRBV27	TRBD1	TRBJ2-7	TGTGCCAGCTGGCCCTTTGGGACAGCCTACGAGCAGTACTTC	CASWPFGTAYEQYF
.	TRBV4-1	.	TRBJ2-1	TGCGCCAGCAGCCAAACGACCGAGCGGCAGTTCTTC	CASSQTTERQFF
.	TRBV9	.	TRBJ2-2	TGTGCCAGCAGCGAAAGGGGCTACACCGGGGAGCTGTTTTTT	CASSERGYTGELFF
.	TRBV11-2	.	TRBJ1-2	TGTGCCAGCAGCTTGGGCAGGGTCAATGGCTACACCTTC	CASSLGRVNGYTF
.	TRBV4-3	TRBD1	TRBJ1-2	TGCGCCAGCAGCCAAGATGGGACAGGGAACTATGGCTACACCTTC	CASSQDGTGNYGYTF
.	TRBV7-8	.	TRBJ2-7	TGTGCCAGCAGCCCGGGTCCCGGTTACGAGCAGTACTTC	CASSPGPGYEQYF
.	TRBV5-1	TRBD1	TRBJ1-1	TGCGCCAGCAGACAAACTTCCGGGACAGTTGGTGCTGAAGCTTTCTTT	CASRQTSGTVGAEAFF
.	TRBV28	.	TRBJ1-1	TGTGCCAGCAGTCTGGTCGGAGGGGCGTTGAACACTGAAGCTTTCTTT	CASSLVGGALNTEAFF
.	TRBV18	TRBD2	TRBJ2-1	TGTGCCAGCTCACCACCGGGACTAGCGGGAGGCATCTACAATGAGCAGTTCTTC	CASSPPGLAGGIYNEQFF
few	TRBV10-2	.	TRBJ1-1	TGCGCCAGCAGTGTCACAGGGAACACTGAAGCTTTCTTT	CASSVTGNTEAFF
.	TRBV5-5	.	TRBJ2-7	TGTGCCAGCAGCTTGATAGCTGGAGAGCAGTACTTC	CASSLIAGEQYF
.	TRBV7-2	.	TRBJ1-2	TGTGCCAGCAGCTTAGTTCTAACGGGGGGAGGGGGCTACACCTTC	CASSLVLTGGGGYTF
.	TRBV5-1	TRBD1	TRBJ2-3	TGCGCCAGCAGCTTGGTGGGACAGGTTACAGATACGCAGTATTTT	CASSLVGQVTDTQYF
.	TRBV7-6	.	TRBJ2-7	TGTGCCAGCAGCTTTGCGGCTGGGAGGTCCTACGAGCAGTACTTC	CASSFAAGRSYEQYF
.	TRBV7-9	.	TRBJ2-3	TGTGCCAGCAGCGGGGTACAGGGCTCCGTGGGGGTCCACACAGATACGCAGTATTTT	CASSGVQGSVGVHTDTQYF
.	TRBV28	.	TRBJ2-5	TGTGCCAGCAGTCCGCGACAGAGTCAAGAGACCCAGTACTTC	CASSPRQSQETQYF
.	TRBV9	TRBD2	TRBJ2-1	TGTGCCAGCACCCCGGGACTAGATCCCAATGAGCAGTTCTTC	CASTPGLDPNEQFF
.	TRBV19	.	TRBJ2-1	TGTGCCAGTAGTATGGACTGGTTTAATGAGCAGTTCTTC	CASSMDWFNEQFF
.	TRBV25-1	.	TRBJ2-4	TGTGCCAGCAGTGACAGGGATGCTTACATTCAGTACTTC	CASSDRDAYIQYF
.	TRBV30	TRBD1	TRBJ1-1	TGTGCCTGGAGTGGGGGACAGGGAGTCACTGAAGCTTTCTTT	CAWSGGQGVTEAFF
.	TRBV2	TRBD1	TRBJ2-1	TGTGCCAGCTTCTCTTCCGGGACAGTCCCAAGCTCCTACAATGAGCAGTTCTTC	CASFSSGTVPSSYNEQFF
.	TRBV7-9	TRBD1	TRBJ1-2	TGTGCCAGCAGCTTCGGGACAGGGTTCGGGTATGGCTACACCTTC	CASSFGTGFGYGYTF
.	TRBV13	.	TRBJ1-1	TGTGCCACGGCGGGTCCGGGCACTGAAGCTTTCTTT	CATAGPGTEAFF
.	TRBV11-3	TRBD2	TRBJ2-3	TGTGCCAGCAGCTTTACCAGAGCCATAGCGGGAGAGACGCAGTATTTT	CASSFTRAIAGETQYF
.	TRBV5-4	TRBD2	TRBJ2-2	TGTGCCAGCAGCTTGTACCCTAGCGGGAGTGCCGAGGGCGGGGAGCTGTTTTTT	CASSLYPSGSAEGGELFF
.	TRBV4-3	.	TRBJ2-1	TGCGCCAGTGGAGCTGGGACTCCATCCTACAATGAGCAGTTCTTC	CASGAGTPSYNEQFF
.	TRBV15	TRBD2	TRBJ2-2	TGTGCCACCAGCACGACTAGCGGGAGGGCGGCCGGGGAGCTGTTTTTT	CATSTTSGRAAGELFF
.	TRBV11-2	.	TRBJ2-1	TGTGCCAGCAGCTTAGAGTCCATCAATGAGCAGTTCTTC	CASSLESINEQFF
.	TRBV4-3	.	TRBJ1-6	TGCGCCAGCAGCCAAGTTCGCGCGGATAATTCACCCCTCCACTTT	CASSQVRADNSPLHF